This entry is about one T cell receptor (beta chain). V lost 4 bases and J lost 8, with 15 bases in between. The CDR3 is 14 amino acids. Germline-derived CDR1 and CDR2 are MDHEN and SYDVKM. Sequenced by immunoSEQ multiplex PCR; TCRdb stores in-frame clones only, minus some. The sample has roughly 120,000 clones, roughly 92% seen once. The sample comes from a study of T cell changes during pregnancy in multiple sclerosis. J is TRBJ2-1 and V is TRBV28; maybe TRBD2 (5 bases). The sample consisted of peripheral blood, taken before pregnancy. The source of this sequence is a female donor with multiple sclerosis, enrolled in a pregnancy study. Written as DNA, the CDR3 is TGTGCCAGCAGTTCGCGGGCCAGGATTCATGAGCAGTTCTTC. Its protein product is CASSSRARIHEQFF.